The following is a TCR beta chain sequence with its context. Its antigen specificity is not known. There are no base qualities to consult, and no much larger clone falls within one base. The data were taken from a study of chemoradiotherapy in HPV16-positive cancers (dated by TCRdb to the early 2020s). About the study as a whole: Candidate HPV-specific T-cell clones and common TCR motifs were defined through functional T-cell assays on cells from two HPV16-positive patients. Whether T-cell immunity against the HPV oncoproteins E6 and E7 changes during chemoradiotherapy and whether survival is affected by this immunity were examined in the study. The candidate HPV-specific TCRs and motifs were subsequently tracked in TCR repertoires obtained from 70 to 95 patients with HPV-related cancers. Results and caveats for the whole study, not just this receptor: Expansion of candidate HPV-specific clones and E7-related TCR motifs was observed in the tumor microenvironment during treatment, whereas no such expansion was observed for non-HPV-specific T cells. Improved recurrence-free survival in HPV16-positive patients was associated with expansion of HPV-responsive T cells during chemoradiotherapy. The survival association was reported for HPV16-positive patients, and the functional definition of HPV-specific T cells was derived from only a couple of HPV16-positive patients.

The library relied on the immunoSEQ multiplex PCR assay. TCRdb holds this immuneACCESS table with in-frame rearrangements only. Some clones are missing; in checked studies, unresolved V genes explain under half, and the rest has no known cause. This sample has more than 9,500 clones in its table, and about three quarters of those were observed once. The biggest ten clones account for approximately 0.98% of the sample. Reading from cysteine to phenylalanine, the CDR3 counts 14 amino acids. Only the CDR3 DNA is retained, 42 bases long and in frame from the first base. In the germline V gene (reference sequence), CDR1 corresponds to GTSNPN and CDR2 to SVGIG. The trim is 6 bases for V and 3 bases for J, with a gap of 15 bases between the germline ends. Because repertoires were sampled repeatedly during chemoradiotherapy, clonal expansion in the tumor microenvironment could be followed.

Sampling took place from a patient who underwent chemoradiotherapy. The origin of this receptor is a human donor with HPV-associated anogenital cancer. The chain employs TRBV30 and TRBJ1-5, and perhaps TRBD1 as D gene, on 5 matching bases. The sequenced DNA: TGTGCCTGTGGATGGGGGGAGGTCAATCAGCCCCAGCATTTT. It encodes CACGWGEVNQPQHF.